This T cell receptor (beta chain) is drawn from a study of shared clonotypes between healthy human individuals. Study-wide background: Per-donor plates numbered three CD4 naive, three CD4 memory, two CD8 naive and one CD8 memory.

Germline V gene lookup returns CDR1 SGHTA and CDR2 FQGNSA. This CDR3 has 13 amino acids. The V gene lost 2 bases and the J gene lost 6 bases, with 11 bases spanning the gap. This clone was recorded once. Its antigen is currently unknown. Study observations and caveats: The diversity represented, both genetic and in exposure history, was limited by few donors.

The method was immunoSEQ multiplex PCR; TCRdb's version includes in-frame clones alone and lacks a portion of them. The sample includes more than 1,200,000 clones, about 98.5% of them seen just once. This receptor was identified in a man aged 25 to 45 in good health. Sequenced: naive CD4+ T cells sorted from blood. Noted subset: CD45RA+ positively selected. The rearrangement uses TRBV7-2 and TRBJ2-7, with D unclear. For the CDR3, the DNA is TGTGCCAGCAGCTTATCCCACCGGCTCGAGCAGTACTTC. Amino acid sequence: CASSLSHRLEQYF. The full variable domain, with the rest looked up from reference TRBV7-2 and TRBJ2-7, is GAGVSQSPSNKVTEKGKDVELRCDPISGHTALYWYRQSLGQGLEFLIYFQGNSAPDKSGLPSDRFSAERTGGSVSTLTIQRTQQEDSAVYLCASSLSHRLEQYFGPGTRLTVT.